This TCR beta chain was identified during a study of B cell selection in AIRE deficiency. From germline, CDR1 is SGHTA and CDR2 FQGTGA. This CDR3 is built from 13 residues. Between the trimmed V and J ends, which lost 0 bases and 4 bases, there was a span of 3 bases. Study conclusions and caveats: Tconv and Treg cells from AIRE-deficient patients resembled healthy donors in TCRBV usage, CDR3 length and diversity.

Regarding this clone: Its antigen remains unidentified.

Regulatory T cells were sorted as CD4+CD25hiCD127low/negative cells. Using immunoSEQ multiplex PCR, the repertoire was profiled, and TCRdb retains in-frame clones only, with some absent. The sample carries roughly 18,000 clones, more than 85% recorded once. What was sequenced was CD4+CD25+ Tregs sorted from PBMCs. This rearrangement joins TRBV7-3 to TRBJ2-2; D is undetermined. The clonotype comes from a human donor in good health. DNA of the CDR3: TGTGCCAGCAGCTTAACCGGCACCGGGGAGCTGTTTTTT. It translates to CASSLTGTGELFF.